This entry is about one T cell receptor beta chain. Its antigen is as yet unknown. Germline V gene lookup returns CDR1 LNHDA and CDR2 SQIVND (reference sequence). The CDR3 covers 14 residues. The germline V and J ends were trimmed by 3 bases and 4 bases, with 12 bases remaining between them. This specimen comes from a study of cytomegalovirus exposure and HLA in healthy donors. Turning to the study itself: Earlier results showed roughly 120 million unique TCR beta sequences derived from 150 million to 200 million T cells. Study-wide results and limits: Among TCR beta chains of equal frequency, HLA-associated ones were more clonally expanded in a later analysis.

In the PCR, 60 Vbeta and 13 Jbeta primers were used. Clones were sequenced by immunoSEQ multiplex PCR, and TCRdb holds only the in-frame ones, with some missing. The sample contains approximately 150,000 clones, roughly 73% of which appear only once. The V gene is TRBV19, the J gene TRBJ1-1; D perhaps matches TRBD1 (5 bases). The sequenced sample was PBMCs. The TCR originated in a male donor in good health and CMV-seronegative. The CDR3 DNA sequence: TGTGCCAGTAGTATCCCAGGGAGGAGCACTGAAGCTTTCTTT. Amino acid sequence: CASSIPGRSTEAFF. Filled out from reference TRBV19 and TRBJ1-1, the complete variable domain reads DGGITQSPKYLFRKEGQNVTLSCEQNLNHDAMYWYRQDPGQGLRLIYYSQIVNDFQKGDIAEGYSVSREKKESFPLTVTSAQKNPTAFYLCASSIPGRSTEAFFGQGTRLTVV.